The 28 T cell receptor beta chains in this list originate from one sample, sequenced in a study of shared clonotypes between healthy human individuals. TCRdb keeps only in-frame clones here, not all; method: immunoSEQ multiplex PCR. The sample shows 2 million to 2.5 million clones, 90% to 95% of them seen only once. Input material: naive CD4+ T cells from PBMCs. This sample's subset: CD45RA+ positively selected. The receptors here all came from a man younger than 35 in good health. Some clones in this sample may be carry-over from other donors' samples.

This clone was detected only once. The V gene is TRBV4-3, the J gene TRBJ1-2, with 10 bases lining up with TRBD1. Germline CDR1 and CDR2: LGHNA and YSLEER. Germline trimming cut 1 base from V and 5 bases from J; bases unmatched to any gene: 16. The CDR3 length is 19 residues. The CDR3 DNA follows: TGCGCCAGCAGCCAAGTCAAATGGGACAGGGGCTTGGTGAGGTATGGCTACACCTTC. Translating it yields CASSQVKWDRGLVRYGYTF.

The chain couples TRBV28 to TRBJ2-3; 10 bases agree with TRBD2. The CDR3 is 14 amino acids. V was pared by 10 bases and J by 3 bases, with 7 bases of the junction left unmatched. Germline lookup yields CDR1 MDHEN and CDR2 SYDVKM. The CDR3 here is CATQAGGLTDTQYF. CDR3 sequence (DNA): TGTGCCACCCAAGCGGGAGGGCTGACAGATACGCAGTATTTT.

V usage is TRBV7-2 and J usage is TRBJ1-1; D may be TRBD1 (6 bases). V dropped 4 bases and J dropped 5 bases, with 29 bases sitting between them. This CDR3 is 19 amino acids long. The V gene's germline CDR1 is SGHTA and CDR2 FQGNSA. DNA for the CDR3: TGTGCCAGCAGCTGGCGGAGTAGATCTACACCCGACAGGAGGACTGAAGCTTTCTTT. Protein: CASSWRSRSTPDRRTEAFF.

The J gene is TRBJ2-5, the V gene TRBV5-1, with TRBD1 matching 11 bases. V lost 4 bases and J lost 9; bases outside the gene matches: 11. This CDR3 spans 15 amino acids. Germline loops: CDR1 SGHRS, CDR2 YFSETQ. The CDR3 DNA is TGCGCCAGCAGCGGACGGACAGGGGGCCCTGGGGCCCAGTACTTC. Protein sequence: CASSGRTGGPGAQYF.

The chain carries TRBV6-1 and TRBJ2-2, with a possible D match to TRBD1 (6 bases). Germline CDR1 is MNHNS and CDR2 is SASEGT. This CDR3 is 15 amino acids long. V lost 11 bases and J 4 bases, leaving 20 bases between the germline ends. The chain's CDR3 is CAGSFRGRATGELFF. CDR3 DNA: TGTGCCGGAAGCTTCAGGGGACGGGCCACCGGGGAGCTGTTTTTT.

Turning to this clone: Other DNA sequences in the sample encode the same CDR3. The rearrangement uses TRBV28 and TRBJ1-1, with 8 bases aligning to TRBD1. Losses at the gene ends were 1 base for V and 3 bases for J; bases not matched to a gene: 1. In germline, CDR1 is MDHEN, CDR2 SYDVKM. The CDR3 totals 14 residues. CDR3 residues: CASSLYRGDTEAFF. The CDR3 coding sequence is TGTGCCAGCAGTTTATACAGGGGGGACACTGAAGCTTTCTTT.

Points on this clone: One junction end does not reproduce the germline sequence, and a read error may be involved. The chain uses TRBV30 and TRBJ1-2; possibly TRBD1 for D (5 bases). Germline values: CDR1 GTSNPN, CDR2 SVGIG (reference sequence). The CDR3 sequence is 11 residues long. The CDR3 sequence is CAWRDNTGPCF. Here the CDR3 DNA reads TGTGCCTGGAGGGATAACACAGGACCGTGCTTC.

On this clone: This same CDR3 is encoded by further DNA sequences in the sample. This chain connects TRBV7-3 to TRBJ2-3, with 14 bases lining up with TRBD2. The CDR3 totals 17 residues. Germline V gene lookup returns CDR1 SGHTA and CDR2 FQGTGA. With 5 bases clipped from V and 1 base from J, the junction kept 5 bases outside the gene matches. CDR3 loop: CASSPRGLAGGTDTQYF. In nucleotides, the CDR3 is TGTGCCAGCAGCCCGAGGGGACTAGCGGGGGGCACAGATACGCAGTATTTT.

The chain carries TRBV28 and TRBJ1-4; 7 positions agree with TRBD1. Trimming at V came to 2 bases and at J to 4 bases, leaving 1 base not matched to a gene. Germline CDR1 reads MDHEN; CDR2 reads SYDVKM. CDR3 length equals 14 residues. The CDR3: CASSLAGGNEKLFF. CDR3 coding DNA: TGTGCCAGCAGTTTAGCAGGGGGTAATGAAAAACTGTTTTTT. The full variable domain, completed using reference TRBV28 and TRBJ1-4, is DVKVTQSSRYLVKRTGEKVFLECVQDMDHENMFWYRQDPGLGLRLIYFSYDVKMKEKGDIPEGYSVSREKKERFSLILESASTNQTSMYLCASSLAGGNEKLFFGSGTQLSVL.

This chain joins TRBV19 and TRBJ1-2, with D hard to call. The V gene's germline CDR1 is LNHDA and CDR2 SQIVND (reference sequence). V lost 6 bases, J lost 1 base, and 15 bases lay in between. The CDR3 totals 15 residues. In DNA form, the CDR3 reads TGTGCCAGTAGCCCTTCCTTGTTGGGTAACTATGGCTACACCTTC. It translates to CASSPSLLGNYGYTF.

The chain carries TRBV12-5 and TRBJ2-1, with a weak D call TRBD2 (5 bases). Trimming cost V 2 bases and J 10 bases, with 6 bases left between them. Germline V gene lookup returns CDR1 LGHNT and CDR2 FRNRAP. CDR3 length: 11 amino acids. CDR3 in amino acids: CASGLREEQFF. CDR3 sequence (DNA): TGTGCTAGTGGTTTGAGGGAGGAGCAGTTCTTC.

The chain couples TRBV5-1 to TRBJ2-7; TRBD2 matches at 11 bases. This CDR3 has 16 amino acids. The germline gives CDR1 SGHRS, CDR2 YFSETQ. V gave up 4 bases and J gave up 4 bases; unmatched junction bases: 10. The CDR3 sequence: CASSPFPTSGRYEQYF. CDR3 in DNA: TGCGCCAGCAGCCCGTTTCCCACTAGCGGGAGATACGAGCAGTACTTC.

The chain is built from TRBV5-4 and TRBJ2-1; D is unresolved. This CDR3 has 15 residues. Germline V gene sequence: CDR1 SGHNT, CDR2 YYREEE (reference sequence). Trimming took off 4 bases at V and 8 bases at J, with 19 bases between the two ends. CDR3 coding DNA: TGTGCCAGCAGCCCCAGTGGGCCCAATTCGTATGAGCAGTTCTTC. It translates to CASSPSGPNSYEQFF.

The V gene is TRBV9, the J gene TRBJ2-1; 11 positions agree with TRBD2. V trimming: 3 bases; J trimming: 3 bases; junction bases outside the gene matches: 5. Germline V gene sequence: CDR1 SGDLS, CDR2 YYNGEE. CDR3 length: 16 amino acids. Written as DNA, the CDR3 is TGTGCCAGCAGCGAGGGACTAGCGGTAAACTACAATGAGCAGTTCTTC. It yields the protein CASSEGLAVNYNEQFF.

V gene TRBV4-3 combines with J gene TRBJ2-5; 9 bases align to TRBD1. V was pared by 1 base and J by 4 bases, with 13 bases of the junction left unmatched. Per germline, CDR1 LGHNA and CDR2 YSLEER. This CDR3 has 18 residues. The CDR3 region has the DNA TGCGCCAGCAGCCAAGCCTACTCTGGACAGGGGCGTCGAGAGACCCAGTACTTC. It translates to CASSQAYSGQGRRETQYF.

Details on this clone: This sample also contains other DNA sequences that code for the same CDR3. The chain joins TRBV7-3 to TRBJ2-5, with D possibly matching TRBD1 (6 bases). Per germline, CDR1 SGHTA and CDR2 FQGTGA. V dropped 2 bases and J dropped 5 bases, with 9 bases sitting between them. The CDR3 runs to 13 residues. The CDR3 sequence is CASSLGQGETQYF. The CDR3 DNA reads TGTGCCAGCAGCTTAGGGCAGGGGGAGACCCAGTACTTC.

V and J are TRBV28 and TRBJ2-1; D ambiguous. Germline CDR1 reads MDHEN; CDR2 reads SYDVKM. V lost 5 bases, J lost 6 bases, and 20 bases lay in between. The CDR3 loop spans 16 amino acids. DNA of the CDR3: TGTGCCAGCAGTGACACTTGGACCCACGGCGGCAATGAGCAGTTCTTC. Its translation: CASSDTWTHGGNEQFF.

This clone was seen more than once but under ten times. This CDR3 is CASSLGVTATGELFF. CDR3 in DNA: TGCGCCAGCAGCTTGGGGGTTACGGCCACCGGGGAGCTGTTTTTT. The chain combines TRBV5-1 with TRBJ2-2; no firm D call. The CDR3 contains 15 residues. V lost 0 bases to trimming and J lost 4 bases, with 10 bases between them. Germline-derived CDR1 and CDR2 are SGHRS and YFSETQ.

CDR3 protein: CASSFRDRGTTGELFF. In DNA, the CDR3 is TGTGCCAGCAGCTTCCGCGACAGGGGGACGACCGGGGAGCTGTTTTTT. This chain uses TRBV7-2 with TRBJ2-2; 9 bases match TRBD1. J was trimmed by 5 bases and V by 3 bases; bases with no gene match: 7. The CDR3 is made up of 16 amino acids. Germline CDR1 and CDR2: SGHTA and FQGNSA.

V usage is TRBV5-4 and J usage is TRBJ1-5, with D perhaps matching TRBD1 (6 bases). Germline V gene data show CDR1 as SGHNT and CDR2 as YYREEE (reference sequence). The CDR3 extends over 13 amino acids. Trimming left V 4 bases short and J 4 bases short, with 9 bases between. This CDR3 is CASSAGQNQPQHF. The CDR3, as DNA: TGTGCCAGCAGCGCGGGACAAAATCAGCCCCAGCATTTT. The full variable domain, its missing parts supplied by reference TRBV5-4 and TRBJ1-5, is ETGVTQSPTHLIKTRGQQVTLRCSSQSGHNTVSWYQQALGQGPQFIFQYYREEENGRGNFPPRFSGLQFPNYSSELNVNALELDDSALYLCASSAGQNQPQHFGDGTRLSIL.

V and J are TRBV7-2 and TRBJ1-5, with D tentatively TRBD1 (5 bases). Germline CDR1 reads SGHTA; CDR2 reads FQGNSA. Trimming removed 1 base at V and 6 bases at J, with 13 bases between. This CDR3 has 15 amino acids. Here the CDR3 reads CASSLVSGIGQPQHF. In DNA form, the CDR3 reads TGTGCCAGCAGCTTAGTTTCAGGGATCGGTCAGCCCCAGCATTTT.

The V gene is TRBV28, the J gene TRBJ2-7; maybe TRBD2 (6 bases). This CDR3 is 17 amino acids long. V lost 3 bases and J lost 3, with 21 bases in between. Germline V gives CDR1 MDHEN, CDR2 SYDVKM. CDR3 amino acids: CASSFSLARREDYEQYF. The DNA of the CDR3 is TGTGCCAGCAGTTTTTCTTTGGCACGCAGGGAGGACTACGAGCAGTACTTC.

Worth noting for this clone: Other DNA sequences in this sample translate to the same CDR3. The genes are TRBV2 and TRBJ1-1; D may be TRBD1 (6 bases). V was clipped by 7 bases and J by 1 base, with 10 bases between them. The CDR3 spans 13 residues. Germline V gene lookup returns CDR1 SNHLY and CDR2 FYNNEI. As DNA, the CDR3 is TGTGCCAGCACGACGGACAGGAACACTGAAGCTTTCTTT. Its translation: CASTTDRNTEAFF.

CDR3 in amino acids: CASSLAPLAGVSEQYF. The CDR3 DNA sequence: TGTGCCAGCAGCTTAGCGCCACTAGCGGGAGTGTCTGAGCAGTACTTC. V gene TRBV7-2 combines with J gene TRBJ2-7; 11 bases map to TRBD2. From germline, CDR1 is SGHTA and CDR2 FQGNSA. The CDR3 sequence is 16 residues long. V dropped 0 bases and J dropped 7; count of bases not matched to a gene: 8.

The sample holds a few counts of this clone. This chain connects TRBV19 to TRBJ1-5, with 8 positions matching TRBD1. Germline V gene sequence: CDR1 LNHDA, CDR2 SQIVND (reference sequence). The ends lost 5 bases at V and 6 bases at J; junction bases unmatched: 12. The CDR3 runs 16 residues. CDR3 coding DNA: TGTGCCAGTAGTCCAATCAACAGGGGGAGGGGTCAGCCCCAGCATTTT. Translated, it gives CASSPINRGRGQPQHF.

The V gene is TRBV10-1, the J gene TRBJ2-1, with TRBD2 matching over 9 bases. This CDR3 is 15 amino acids long. Trimming at V came to 3 bases and at J to 4 bases, leaving 4 bases not matched to a gene. Germline values: CDR1 WNHNN, CDR2 SYGVQD (reference sequence). This chain's CDR3 is CASSDPSGIYNEQFF. As DNA, the CDR3 is TGCGCCAGCAGTGATCCTAGCGGGATATACAATGAGCAGTTCTTC.

The genes are TRBV19 and TRBJ1-4; D might be TRBD1 (5 bases). This CDR3 contains 15 residues. V was clipped by 3 bases and J by 4 bases, with 12 bases between them. CDR1 and CDR2 from the germline V gene are LNHDA and SQIVND (reference sequence). Here the CDR3 DNA reads TGTGCCAGTAGTATCTGGTCAGGGATTAATGAAAAACTGTTTTTT. This translates into CASSIWSGINEKLFF.

The chain combines TRBV6-5 with TRBJ1-5; D gene ambiguous. Germline lookup yields CDR1 MNHEY and CDR2 SVGAGI. V dropped 4 bases and J dropped 7 bases, with 8 bases sitting between them. The CDR3 totals 12 residues. CDR3 nucleotide sequence: TGTGCCAGCAGTTTTGGCCCGCAGCCCCAGCATTTT. Protein: CASSFGPQPQHF.